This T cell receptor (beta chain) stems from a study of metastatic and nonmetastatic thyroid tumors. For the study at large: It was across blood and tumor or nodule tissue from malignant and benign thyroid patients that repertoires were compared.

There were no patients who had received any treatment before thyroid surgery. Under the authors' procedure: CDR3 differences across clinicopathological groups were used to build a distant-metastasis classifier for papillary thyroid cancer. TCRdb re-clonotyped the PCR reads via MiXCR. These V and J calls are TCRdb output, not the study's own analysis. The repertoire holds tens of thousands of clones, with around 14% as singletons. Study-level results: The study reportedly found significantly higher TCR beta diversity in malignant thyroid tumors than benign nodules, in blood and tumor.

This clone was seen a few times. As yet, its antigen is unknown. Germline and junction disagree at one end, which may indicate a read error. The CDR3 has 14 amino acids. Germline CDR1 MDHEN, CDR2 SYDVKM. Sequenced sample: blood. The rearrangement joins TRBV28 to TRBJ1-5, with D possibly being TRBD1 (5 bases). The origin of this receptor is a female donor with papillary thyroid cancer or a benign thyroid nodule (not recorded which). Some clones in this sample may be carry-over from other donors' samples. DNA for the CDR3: TGTGCCAGCACTGAGGACACCAAAAATCAGCCCCATCATTTT. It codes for CASTEDTKNQPHHF.